This T cell receptor (beta chain) appears in the sequencing data of a study of blood T cell repertoires in COVID-19 (dated by TCRdb to the early 2020s). Regarding the research as a whole: Samples from collaborators originated in the United States, Italy and Spain and spanned both the acute and convalescent phases of COVID-19. The sample metadata nearly always contained a de-identified subject ID, COVID-19 status, age in years and sex. The samples were drawn from two sources: the first 160 participants of the ongoing ImmuneRACE study, and 1,000 to 1,500 subjects contributed by 6 global collaborators. The dataset comprised deeply sampled blood TCRbeta repertoires from subjects exposed to, actively infected with, or recovered from COVID-19. The prospective study material was composed of cDNA or gDNA derived from T cells, B-cell-depleted T cells, or PBMCs. Where HLA class I and class II types were available, the types were taken from metadata supplied by the sample provider, not from assay-based typing. A freely available public database, intended as a resource for researchers studying the immune response to SARS-CoV-2, is where the repertoires were released.

Results the study describes overall, beyond this receptor: The amount of clinical and demographic metadata varied by source and participant and was provided uncurated.

The collaborating institutions used their own protocols to collect whole blood in K2EDTA tubes. For TCRbeta analysis, collaborators shipped samples as frozen whole blood, isolated PBMCs, or DNA extracted from either of those sample types. TCRbeta CDR3 regions were amplified from genomic DNA by means of the immunoSEQ Assay, a bias-controlled multiplex PCR. The original methods were these. Nucleated cell counts per sample were estimated from amplification of reference gene primers within the assay. To quantify the absolute abundance of each unique TCRbeta CDR3 rearrangement, sequence reads were collapsed and filtered. For each sample, productive Simpson clonality was calculated as the square root of Simpson's diversity index across productive rearrangements. Here the immuneACCESS table is served through TCRdb, limited to in-frame sequences with V and J called. Missing clones are a known gap in these copies; in checked studies unresolved V genes cover under half, and the rest lacks a known reason. V and J calls and clone size are copied from that table; D and trimming were computed from the DNA. The table for this sample lists tens of thousands of clones; 91% of them were counted only once. Around 7% of the sample rests with the top ten.

This clone was seen a single time. Its antigen has not been determined. Within one base of it there is no much larger clone, and no base qualities were kept. Specimen: peripheral blood. The TCR sequence derives from a woman aged 60-70 years with active or convalescent COVID-19.

CDR3 loop: CASMRDRARTEAFF. The DNA is TGTGCCAGCATGCGGGACAGGGCAAGGACTGAAGCTTTCTTT. The chain uses TRBV2 and TRBJ1-1; 9 bases in the junction line up with TRBD1. V ends up 7 bases short and J 5 bases short, with an unmatched junction base count of 8. The CDR3 spans 14 residues, from the cysteine through the phenylalanine. Of all the DNA, just the CDR3 is kept, 42 bases in frame from base 1. From a lookup of the germline V gene, CDR1 and CDR2 are SNHLY and FYNNEI.